Each of the 32 T cell receptor beta chains below was sequenced from the same sample in a study of control samples from healthy donors and cancer patients. TCRdb keeps only in-frame clones here, not all; method: immunoSEQ multiplex PCR. This sample has tens of thousands of clones, with about four fifths found just once. Sequencing was done on a sample of PBMCs. The receptors stem from a woman aged 45-60 years with lung cancer.

The V gene is TRBV6-1, the J gene TRBJ2-4; TRBD2 agrees at 7 bases. CDR1 and CDR2 (germline): MNHNS, SASEGT. The trim removed 1 base at V and 7 bases at J, leaving 13 bases unmatched. The CDR3 sequence is 17 residues long. The CDR3 coding sequence is TGTGCCAGCAGTGAAGTTTCATGGGTAGGGGAGGGTAACATTCAGTACTTC. This sequence encodes CASSEVSWVGEGNIQYF.

The chain combines TRBV18 with TRBJ1-1; D may be TRBD1 (5 bases). Trimming removed 2 bases from V and 1 base from J, with 11 bases in between. Germline V CDR1 and CDR2: KGHSH, LQKENI. The CDR3 consists of 15 residues. The CDR3 nucleotides read TGTGCCAGCTCACCATATGGGACCGCGAACACTGAAGCTTTCTTT. As protein: CASSPYGTANTEAFF.

The V call is TRBV5-8, the J call TRBJ1-2; D call uncertain. The V end lost 8 bases, the J end lost 5 bases, and 4 bases lay between the germline ends. This CDR3 is built from 9 residues. From germline, CDR1 is SGHTS and CDR2 YDEGEE. DNA for the CDR3: TGTGCCAGTTCATATGGCTACACCTTC. It yields the protein CASSYGYTF.

The J gene is TRBJ1-3, the V gene TRBV30; D ambiguous. The V gene's germline CDR1 is GTSNPN and CDR2 SVGIG (reference sequence). V lost 3 bases, J lost 4 bases, and 10 bases lay in between. The CDR3 sequence is 13 residues long. The CDR3 region is CAWRDRGGNTIYF. The DNA of the CDR3 is TGTGCCTGGAGGGACCGAGGCGGAAACACCATATATTTT.

The genes are TRBV15 and TRBJ2-3, with D possibly TRBD1 on 6 matching bases. The CDR3 length is 14 residues. Trimming removed 1 base at V and 5 bases at J, with 10 bases between. The germline V gene has CDR1 LNHNV and CDR2 YYDKDF (reference sequence). The CDR3 loop reads CATSRVNREDTQYF. The CDR3 nucleotides are TGTGCCACCAGCAGAGTGAACAGGGAAGATACGCAGTATTTT.

The CDR3 is CASSWAVGTSSPQHF. The CDR3 coding sequence is TGTGCCAGCAGTTGGGCCGTCGGGACATCCTCGCCCCAGCATTTT. The chain employs TRBV6-2 or TRBV6-3 and TRBJ1-5; possibly TRBD1 for D (6 bases). This CDR3 is built from 15 residues. Germline loops: CDR1 MNHEY, CDR2 SVGEGT. The V end was cut by 4 bases, the J end by 9 bases, with 19 bases between.

V usage is TRBV6-4 and J usage is TRBJ2-1; possibly TRBD1 for D (6 bases). There are 11 residues in the CDR3. Germline V lookup: CDR1 MRHNA, CDR2 SNTAGT. The ends were cut back, 2 bases at V and 16 bases at J, with 12 bases in the middle. The CDR3 is CASSDRQVLFF. The DNA of the CDR3 is TGTGCCAGCAGTGACCGACAGGTTCTATTCTTC.

V is TRBV18 and J is TRBJ1-1; 7 positions agree with TRBD1. This CDR3 has 13 amino acids. Germline CDR1 KGHSH, CDR2 LQKENI. The V segment lost 4 bases and the J segment 4 bases; nucleotides outside the gene matches: 3. CDR3 nucleotides: TGTGCCAGCTCACTAGGGGGCGGCACTGAAGCTTTCTTT. Translation: CASSLGGGTEAFF.

This chain links TRBV7-6 with TRBJ2-1; no clear D. CDR3 length: 13 amino acids. Per germline, CDR1 SGHVS and CDR2 FNYEAQ. Trimming removed 2 bases from V and 4 bases from J, with 6 bases in between. As DNA, the CDR3 is TGTGCCAGCAGCTTACTAGGTTACAATGAGCAGTTCTTC. It specifies CASSLLGYNEQFF.

The chain carries TRBV7-9 and TRBJ1-2, with TRBD1 identical over 7 bases. This CDR3 spans 13 amino acids. Per the germline V gene, CDR1 is SEHNR and CDR2 is FQNEAQ (reference sequence). V lost 4 bases and J lost 4; bases outside the gene matches: 3. The CDR3 DNA follows: TGTGCCAGCAGCTCCCGACAGGGCTATGGCTACACCTTC. It translates to CASSSRQGYGYTF.

This chain links TRBV18 with TRBJ2-2; D uncertain. The CDR3 is 16 residues long. CDR1 is KGHSH and CDR2 is LQKENI in the germline V gene. V was cut by 1 base and J by 0 bases, with 9 bases left in between. The CDR3 is CASSPRTLTNTGELFF. CDR3 nucleotide sequence: TGTGCCAGCTCACCACGCACACTCACGAACACCGGGGAGCTGTTTTTT.

The chain carries TRBV18 and TRBJ1-6; 8 bases are shared with TRBD1. This CDR3 has 15 residues. The germline V gene has CDR1 KGHSH and CDR2 LQKENI. With V trimmed by 6 bases and J by 10 bases, 11 bases remained unmatched. In DNA, the CDR3 is TGTGCCAGCTCTTCGCGGACAGGGCAGAGGTCACCCCTCCACTTT. Protein: CASSSRTGQRSPLHF. The full variable domain, its missing parts supplied by reference TRBV18 and TRBJ1-6, is NAGVMQNPRHLVRRRGQEARLRCSPMKGHSHVYWYRQLPEEGLKFMVYLQKENIIDESGMPKERFSAEFPKEGPSILRIQQVVRGDSAAYFCASSSRTGQRSPLHFGNGTRLTVT.

V and J are TRBV6-6 and TRBJ1-2; D gene uncertain. CDR1 MNHNY and CDR2 SVGAGI come from the germline V gene (reference sequence). The CDR3 contains 11 residues. Trimming took 2 bases from V and 8 from J, leaving 6 bases between them. The CDR3 nucleotides are TGTGCCAGCAGTTACGGCAGCGGCTACACCTTC. Encoded protein: CASSYGSGYTF.

J is TRBJ1-2 and V is TRBV7-9; D perhaps matches TRBD1 (5 bases). V was shortened by 1 base and J by 3 bases, with 6 bases between the two germline ends. The CDR3 extends over 13 amino acids. Germline V lookup: CDR1 SEHNR, CDR2 FQNEAQ (reference sequence). CDR3 sequence (DNA): TGTGCCAGCAGCTTAGAGGGGTACTATGGCTACACCTTC. Its protein product is CASSLEGYYGYTF.

This rearrangement joins TRBV20-1 to TRBJ1-1; 8 bases match TRBD1. The germline V gene has CDR1 DFQATT and CDR2 SNEGSKA (reference sequence). The CDR3 runs 11 residues. J gave up 6 bases and V 6 bases, and 3 bases lay outside the gene matches. CDR3 nucleotides: TGCAGTGCGAACAGGGGGGCTGAAGCTTTCTTT. Its translation: CSANRGAEAFF.

The chain has TRBV5-1 and TRBJ1-2; TRBD1 aligns across 8 bases. Per germline, CDR1 SGHRS and CDR2 YFSETQ. With V trimmed by 0 bases and J by 5 bases, 6 bases remained unmatched. The CDR3 consists of 15 residues. The CDR3 DNA follows: TGCGCCAGCAGCTTGGGGTTAAGGACAGGGTATGGCTACACCTTC. It codes for CASSLGLRTGYGYTF.

The chain has TRBV19 and TRBJ2-1, with D hard to call. There are 15 residues in the CDR3. CDR1 and CDR2 from the germline V gene are LNHDA and SQIVND (reference sequence). V lost 5 bases and J 7 bases, leaving 18 bases between the germline ends. For the CDR3, the DNA is TGTGCCAGTAGTCCGTGGTCGGACGTTGGGAATGAGCAGTTCTTC. It codes for CASSPWSDVGNEQFF.

This clone came up once. This sequence joins TRBV6-5 and TRBJ2-7; D may be TRBD1 or TRBD2 (6 bases each). V lost 4 bases and J lost 2, with 18 bases in between. This CDR3 region has 16 residues. The germline V gene encodes CDR1 MNHEY and CDR2 SVGAGI. The CDR3 coding sequence is TGTGCCAGCAGTTCGCCCCTGGGGGGCGCGACCTACGAGCAGTACTTC. It translates to CASSSPLGGATYEQYF.

The chain carries TRBV28 and TRBJ2-2; tentative D call: TRBD2 (7 bases). V lost 7 bases to trimming and J lost 7 bases, with 16 bases between them. Germline V gene data show CDR1 as MDHEN and CDR2 as SYDVKM. The CDR3 totals 14 residues. The CDR3 sequence: CASIGLDRNGELFF. The CDR3 DNA follows: TGTGCCAGCATAGGACTAGACAGGAACGGGGAGCTGTTTTTT.

V is TRBV19 and J is TRBJ2-1; 9 nucleotides align to TRBD2. From germline, CDR1 is LNHDA and CDR2 SQIVND (reference sequence). The CDR3 extends over 14 amino acids. Losses at the gene ends were 7 bases for V and 7 bases for J; bases not matched to a gene: 8. The CDR3 nucleotides read TGTGCCAGTAATCAGCGGGGGGTCTATAATGAGCAGTTCTTC. Residues: CASNQRGVYNEQFF. Drawing the rest from reference TRBV19 and TRBJ2-1, the complete variable domain is DGGITQSPKYLFRKEGQNVTLSCEQNLNHDAMYWYRQDPGQGLRLIYYSQIVNDFQKGDIAEGYSVSREKKESFPLTVTSAQKNPTAFYLCASNQRGVYNEQFFGPGTRLTVL.

This clone came up once. CDR3 in amino acids: CASSQEVRTEAFF. The CDR3 nucleotides are TGCGCCAGCAGCCAAGAGGTCCGTACTGAAGCTTTCTTT. The genes are TRBV4-1 and TRBJ1-1; no definite D call. Germline V gives CDR1 MGHRA, CDR2 YSYEKL. The CDR3 runs to 13 residues. V shed 0 bases and J shed 5 bases, with 7 bases lying between them.

The chain uses TRBV5-1 and TRBJ2-1, with TRBD1 as a possible D gene (5 bases). Germline lookup yields CDR1 SGHRS and CDR2 YFSETQ. Trimming stripped 1 base from V and 6 bases from J, with 14 bases between. CDR3 size: 15 residues. The CDR3 sequence is CASSLMARAINEQFF. The DNA for the CDR3 is TGCGCCAGCAGCTTGATGGCCAGGGCGATCAATGAGCAGTTCTTC.

This chain connects TRBV27 to TRBJ1-5, with D unresolved. Germline assignment: CDR1 MNHEY and CDR2 SMNVEV (reference sequence). There are 12 residues in the CDR3. Trimming took off 4 bases at V and 0 bases at J, with 1 base between the two ends. Here the CDR3 DNA reads TGTGCCAGCAGTTATAGCAATCAGCCCCAGCATTTT. Residues: CASSYSNQPQHF.

This chain uses TRBV19 with TRBJ1-1; D is uncertain. V lost 0 bases and J 0 bases, leaving 14 bases between the germline ends. Germline V gives CDR1 LNHDA, CDR2 SQIVND (reference sequence). CDR3 length: 17 amino acids. Here the CDR3 DNA reads TGTGCCAGTAGTATAGATTCGTCGCAGGCCATGAACACTGAAGCTTTCTTT. Its translation is CASSIDSSQAMNTEAFF.

The gene calls are TRBV19 and TRBJ1-4; 7 nucleotides match TRBD1. V lost 6 bases, J lost 3 bases, and 22 bases stayed unmatched. Germline V gene data show CDR1 as LNHDA and CDR2 as SQIVND (reference sequence). The CDR3 has 20 amino acids. The CDR3 loop is CASSKSPGQSAMRANEKLFF. The DNA for the CDR3 is TGTGCCAGTAGCAAGAGCCCGGGACAGAGCGCGATGAGGGCTAATGAAAAACTGTTTTTT.

About this clone itself: The same CDR3 is also encoded by other DNA sequences in this sample. The gene calls are TRBV7-3 and TRBJ2-3, with 11 positions matching TRBD1. With V trimmed by 5 bases and J by 4 bases, 8 bases remained unmatched. The CDR3 spans 16 residues. The germline gives CDR1 SGHTA, CDR2 FQGTGA. CDR3 nucleotides: TGTGCCAGCAGCGGACAGGGGGCGGGGTGGTCAGATACGCAGTATTTT. Translation gives CASSGQGAGWSDTQYF. The whole variable domain, filled in from reference TRBV7-3 and TRBJ2-3, reads GAGVSQTPSNKVTEKGKYVELRCDPISGHTALYWYRQSLGQGPEFLIYFQGTGAADDSGLPNDRFFAVRPEGSVSTLKIQRTERGDSAVYLCASSGQGAGWSDTQYFGPGTRLTVL.

This clone occurred once. The rearrangement links TRBV24-1 to TRBJ2-3, with 10 bases that match TRBD1. Looked up from germline, CDR1 is KGHDR and CDR2 is SFDVKD. This CDR3 region has 15 residues. The trim removed 1 base at V and 5 bases at J, leaving 2 bases unmatched. The CDR3, as DNA: TGTGCCACCAGTGATTTCGGGACAGGGGAAGATACGCAGTATTTT. Translated: CATSDFGTGEDTQYF.

This clone came up a few times. This chain links TRBV19 with TRBJ2-7; 7 bases align to TRBD1. Unmatched junction bases numbered 8, after V lost 10 bases and J lost 8 bases. CDR3 length: 11 amino acids. The germline V gene has CDR1 LNHDA and CDR2 SQIVND (reference sequence). Here the CDR3 reads CATRTGGQQYF. The CDR3, as DNA: TGTGCCACCCGGACAGGCGGACAGCAGTACTTC.

This clone was detected once. The V call is TRBV6-6, the J call TRBJ1-3; no reliable D call. Germline V gene sequence: CDR1 MNHNY, CDR2 SVGAGI (reference sequence). This CDR3 region has 14 residues. V gave up 7 bases and J gave up 0 bases, with 10 bases separating them. CDR3 in DNA: TGTGCCAGCAAAGGCACCACCTCTGGAAACACCATATATTTT. Translating it yields CASKGTTSGNTIYF.

The chain recombines TRBV4-1 with TRBJ2-7; D unresolved. The CDR3 covers 13 residues. Per the germline V gene, CDR1 is MGHRA and CDR2 is YSYEKL. Trimming shortened V by 1 base and J by 1 base, and 5 bases separated the two germline ends. The CDR3 is CASSQGRSYEQYF. The CDR3 coding sequence is TGCGCCAGCAGCCAAGGACGGTCCTACGAGCAGTACTTC.

This chain links TRBV7-9 with TRBJ2-7, with D possibly being TRBD1 or TRBD2 (5 bases each). Germline CDR1 and CDR2: SEHNR and FQNEAQ (reference sequence). V lost 7 bases, J lost 6 bases, and 19 bases lay in between. The CDR3 covers 14 residues. The CDR3 sequence: CASTRGEVGSEQYF. CDR3 DNA sequence: TGTGCCAGCACCAGAGGGGAAGTAGGGAGCGAGCAGTACTTC. The full variable domain, in which reference TRBV7-9 and TRBJ2-7 provide the parts outside the CDR3, is DTGVSQNPRHKITKRGQNVTFRCDPISEHNRLYWYRQTLGQGPEFLTYFQNEAQLEKSRLLSDRFSAERPKGSFSTLEIQRTEQGDSAMYLCASTRGEVGSEQYFGPGTRLTVT.

This rearrangement joins TRBV5-1 to TRBJ2-1; no reliable D call. Trimming removed 3 bases from V and 5 bases from J, with 6 bases in between. The germline gives CDR1 SGHRS, CDR2 YFSETQ. The CDR3 length is 12 residues. The CDR3 DNA sequence: TGCGCCAGCAGCTCCCGGAACAATGAGCAGTTCTTC. Amino acids: CASSSRNNEQFF.